These T cell receptor beta chains were read from a single sample in a study of blood T cell repertoires in COVID-19. The method was immunoSEQ multiplex PCR; TCRdb's version includes in-frame clones alone and lacks a portion of them. The sample includes more than 200,000 clones, over 70% of them seen just once. Sequenced input: peripheral blood. These receptor sequences come from a woman aged 80 or over with acute or convalescent COVID-19. The CDR3 runs from the conserved cysteine through the conserved F or W. The D gene is left open where the match is weak. Clone size, where shown, is once, few, many, or a class for clones that have expanded.

size: NA
D: TRBD1
V: TRBV11-3
J: TRBJ2-1
CDR3: CASSPQGAPSNEQFF
DNA: TGTGCCAGCAGCCCACAGGGGGCGCCGTCCAATGAGCAGTTCTTC

size: NA
D: TRBD2
V: TRBV7-9
J: TRBJ2-2
CDR3: CASSYPGLAGGPNTGELFF
DNA: TGTGCCAGCAGCTACCCGGGACTAGCGGGGGGACCTAACACCGGGGAGCTGTTTTTT

size: many
D: NA
V: TRBV7-9
J: TRBJ2-5
CDR3: CASSLKIGGLETQYF
DNA: TGTGCCAGCAGCCTCAAAATCGGAGGGCTGGAGACCCAGTACTTC

size: NA
D: NA
V: TRBV4-1
J: TRBJ1-3
CDR3: CASSQGQGPGNTIYF
DNA: TGCGCCAGCAGCCAAGGCCAGGGGCCTGGAAACACCATATATTTT

size: NA
D: NA
V: TRBV5-1
J: TRBJ2-5
CDR3: CASSLGQARETQYF
DNA: TGCGCCAGCAGCTTGGGCCAGGCCAGGGAGACCCAGTACTTC

size: NA
D: TRBD2
V: TRBV7-2
J: TRBJ2-7
CDR3: CASSQLAGEAYEQYF
DNA: TGTGCCAGCAGCCAACTAGCGGGAGAGGCCTACGAGCAGTACTTC

size: NA
D: NA
V: TRBV7-2
J: TRBJ1-6
CDR3: CASSLGALNSPLHF
DNA: TGTGCCAGCAGCTTAGGGGCGCTCAATTCACCCCTCCACTTT

size: NA
D: NA
V: TRBV6-5
J: TRBJ2-7
CDR3: CASSTLGGYEQYF
DNA: TGTGCCAGCAGTACACTAGGTGGGTACGAGCAGTACTTC

size: NA
D: TRBD1
V: TRBV14
J: TRBJ1-3
CDR3: CASSQAGTVGNTIYF
DNA: TGTGCCAGCAGCCAAGCGGGGACAGTCGGAAACACCATATATTTT

size: NA
D: NA
V: TRBV28
J: TRBJ1-2
CDR3: CASSLFPRAYTF
DNA: TGTGCCAGCAGTTTATTCCCCAGGGCTTACACCTTC

size: NA
D: NA
V: TRBV7-2
J: TRBJ1-2
CDR3: CASSLRAGYTF
DNA: TGTGCCAGCAGCTTGAGGGCTGGCTACACCTTC

size: NA
D: NA
V: TRBV20-1
J: TRBJ1-3
CDR3: CSASFRNSGNTIYF
DNA: TGCAGTGCTAGTTTCAGGAACTCTGGAAACACCATATATTTT

size: NA
D: TRBD1
V: TRBV19
J: TRBJ1-3
CDR3: CASTLYGTGGAGIIPGSGNTIYF
DNA: TGTGCCAGTACCTTATACGGGACAGGGGGCGCAGGAATAATTCCTGGCTCTGGAAACACCATATATTTT

size: NA
D: TRBD2
V: TRBV29-1
J: TRBJ2-1
CDR3: CSVGGTSGRGSEQFF
DNA: TGCAGCGTGGGTGGGACTAGCGGGAGGGGTAGTGAGCAGTTCTTC

size: few
D: TRBD1
V: TRBV5-4
J: TRBJ2-4
CDR3: CASSQPGQESIQYF
DNA: TGTGCCAGCAGTCAGCCGGGACAGGAGAGCATTCAGTACTTC

size: once
D: TRBD2
V: TRBV2
J: TRBJ2-3
CDR3: CASKTSGTDTQYF
DNA: TGTGCCAGCAAGACTAGCGGTACAGATACGCAGTATTTT

size: NA
D: TRBD1
V: TRBV7-9
J: TRBJ2-5
CDR3: CASSLVLDRGRETQYF
DNA: TGTGCCAGCAGCTTAGTTTTAGACAGGGGGCGAGAGACCCAGTACTTC

size: NA
D: TRBD1
V: TRBV15
J: TRBJ1-6
CDR3: CATRDRLSSYNSPLHF
DNA: TGTGCCACCCGGGACAGGCTGAGCTCCTATAATTCACCCCTCCACTTT

size: few
D: NA
V: TRBV19
J: TRBJ1-4
CDR3: CASSMARNEKLFF
DNA: TGTGCCAGTAGTATGGCTCGTAATGAAAAACTGTTTTTT

size: NA
D: TRBD2
V: TRBV7-8
J: TRBJ2-2
CDR3: CASSLELGGSGELFF
DNA: TGTGCCAGCAGCTTAGAACTAGGCGGGAGCGGGGAGCTGTTTTTT

size: NA
D: NA
V: TRBV10-3
J: TRBJ1-4
CDR3: CAISESREANEKLFF
DNA: TGTGCCATCAGTGAATCGAGGGAAGCTAATGAAAAACTGTTTTTT

size: NA
D: TRBD1
V: TRBV28
J: TRBJ1-1
CDR3: CASSDRDRVEGTEAFF
DNA: TGTGCCAGCAGTGACCGGGACAGGGTGGAAGGGACTGAAGCTTTCTTT

size: NA
D: NA
V: TRBV5-1
J: TRBJ2-2
CDR3: CASSGGAPNTGELFF
DNA: TGCGCCAGCAGCGGGGGGGCACCGAACACCGGGGAGCTGTTTTTT

size: NA
D: NA
V: TRBV29-1
J: TRBJ1-5
CDR3: CSVTPGRWDSSNQPQHF
DNA: TGCAGCGTTACCCCGGGACGATGGGACTCTAGCAATCAGCCCCAGCATTTT

size: NA
D: NA
V: TRBV5-1
J: TRBJ2-3
CDR3: CASSLWGGTDTQYF
DNA: TGCGCCAGCAGCTTGTGGGGGGGCACAGATACGCAGTATTTT

size: NA
D: NA
V: TRBV6-6
J: TRBJ2-1
CDR3: CASSQPKQVYNEQFF
DNA: TGTGCCAGCAGTCAACCCAAGCAGGTTTACAATGAGCAGTTCTTC